This T cell receptor beta chain was identified during a study of cytomegalovirus exposure and HLA in healthy donors. In regard to this clone: The antigen is not known. The same CDR3 arises from other DNA sequences in this sample as well.

Regarding the study as a whole: Using a false discovery rate of 0.05, a later analysis showed that 15,000 to 20,000 TCR beta sequences were associated with HLA alleles.

With 60 Vbeta and 13 Jbeta primers, the PCR was carried out. Some clones are missing from TCRdb's copy, which holds only in-frame ones; the method was immunoSEQ multiplex PCR. Of 120,000 to 150,000 clones in the sample, around 85% were seen once. Material: PBMCs. The sequence was collected from a woman aged 25-40 years in good health and CMV-seronegative.

The CDR3 loop reads CAWSAGSGNTIYF. Written as DNA, the CDR3 is TGTGCCTGGAGTGCAGGCTCTGGAAACACCATATATTTT. V usage is TRBV30 and J usage is TRBJ1-3; D call uncertain. Trimming left V 1 base short and J 0 bases short, with 4 bases between. The CDR3 sequence is 13 residues long. Germline CDR1 GTSNPN, CDR2 SVGIG (reference sequence).